The 10 T cell receptor beta chains below all came from one sample that was sequenced in a study of blood T cell repertoires in COVID-19. Produced via immunoSEQ multiplex PCR; TCRdb's table is partial and in-frame only. The data contain about 190,000 clones, around 84% of them singletons. Material: PBMCs or T cells enriched from blood (not recorded which). These receptors were taken from a woman between 25 and 40 years old who had been exposed to COVID-19.

V usage is TRBV19 and J usage is TRBJ1-2; unclear D gene. The germline CDR1 and CDR2 sequences are LNHDA and SQIVND (reference sequence). This CDR3 comprises 15 residues. Trimming took 7 bases from V and 4 from J, leaving 19 bases between them. The CDR3 reads CASIRRLDAGYGYTF. CDR3 nucleotides: TGTGCCAGTATCAGAAGGTTGGACGCGGGCTATGGCTACACCTTC. Based on the CDR3 plus reference TRBV19 and TRBJ1-2, the full variable domain is DGGITQSPKYLFRKEGQNVTLSCEQNLNHDAMYWYRQDPGQGLRLIYYSQIVNDFQKGDIAEGYSVSREKKESFPLTVTSAQKNPTAFYLCASIRRLDAGYGYTFGSGTRLTVV.

This rearrangement joins TRBV7-9 to TRBJ2-3, with 13 positions matching TRBD2. CDR3 length: 19 residues. Germline CDR1 and CDR2: SEHNR and FQNEAQ (reference sequence). Germline trimming cut 4 bases from V and 4 bases from J; bases unmatched to any gene: 14. The CDR3 region has the DNA TGTGCCAGCAGCTCCACCGGGACTAGCGGGGAGAAGAGGGCAGATACGCAGTATTTT. This codes for CASSSTGTSGEKRADTQYF. The full variable domain, rest sourced from reference TRBV7-9 and TRBJ2-3, is DTGVSQNPRHKITKRGQNVTFRCDPISEHNRLYWYRQTLGQGPEFLTYFQNEAQLEKSRLLSDRFSAERPKGSFSTLEIQRTEQGDSAMYLCASSSTGTSGEKRADTQYFGPGTRLTVL.

The gene calls are TRBV4-3 and TRBJ1-1; D remains unclear. This CDR3 is 17 amino acids long. Trimming left V 1 base short and J 0 bases short, with 15 bases between. CDR1 LGHNA and CDR2 YSLEER come from the germline V gene. Written as DNA, the CDR3 is TGCGCCAGCAGCCAAGGATTCGTGTCTGGCATGAACACTGAAGCTTTCTTT. It translates to CASSQGFVSGMNTEAFF.

This rearrangement joins TRBV7-2 to TRBJ1-2; D is perhaps TRBD1 (5 bases). The germline V gene encodes CDR1 SGHTA and CDR2 FQGNSA. Trimming took off 1 base at V and 2 bases at J, with 11 bases between the two ends. The CDR3 is 15 residues long. This CDR3 reads CASSLEGRANYGYTF. The DNA of the CDR3 is TGTGCCAGCAGCTTAGAGGGCAGGGCCAACTATGGCTACACCTTC. The full variable domain, rest sourced from reference TRBV7-2 and TRBJ1-2, is GAGVSQSPSNKVTEKGKDVELRCDPISGHTALYWYRQSLGQGLEFLIYFQGNSAPDKSGLPSDRFSAERTGGSVSTLTIQRTQQEDSAVYLCASSLEGRANYGYTFGSGTRLTVV.

The J gene is TRBJ2-1, the V gene TRBV19; the D is unclear. With 4 bases removed from V and 0 bases from J, the gap between germline ends came to 10 bases. The germline gives CDR1 LNHDA, CDR2 SQIVND (reference sequence). This CDR3 is 15 amino acids long. The CDR3 DNA reads TGTGCCAGTAGTAGTTTGGAGAGCTCCTACAATGAGCAGTTCTTC. Its translation: CASSSLESSYNEQFF.

This chain joins TRBV7-8 and TRBJ2-3, with a tentative D call TRBD2 (6 bases). The V end was cut by 7 bases, the J end by 3 bases, with 20 bases between. This CDR3 is built from 16 residues. Germline CDR1 is SGHVS and CDR2 is FQNEAQ. The CDR3 protein is CASTPSGGSKTDTQYF. The DNA for the CDR3 is TGTGCCAGCACCCCATCCGGGGGTTCCAAGACAGATACGCAGTATTTT.

The genes are TRBV7-8 and TRBJ2-7; 7 bases are a match to TRBD2. The CDR3 is 14 amino acids. The J segment lost 5 bases and the V segment lost 0 bases, leaving 4 bases of the junction unmatched. Germline V gene lookup returns CDR1 SGHVS and CDR2 FQNEAQ. CDR3 amino acids: CASSLAGGYDEQYF. The DNA of the CDR3 is TGTGCCAGCAGCTTAGCGGGGGGGTACGACGAGCAGTACTTC. Combining the CDR3 with reference TRBV7-8 and TRBJ2-7 gives the whole variable domain GAGVSQSPRYKVAKRGQDVALRCDPISGHVSLFWYQQALGQGPEFLTYFQNEAQLDKSGLPSDRFFAERPEGSVSTLKIQRTQQEDSAVYLCASSLAGGYDEQYFGPGTRLTVT.

With regard to this clone: This could be a read error, since a much larger clone is one nucleotide away. The chain links TRBV6-1 to TRBJ1-6, with 7 bases identical to TRBD1. The CDR3 spans 14 residues. V lost 1 base to trimming and J lost 9 bases; unmatched junction nucleotides: 3. The germline V gene has CDR1 MNHNS and CDR2 SASEGT. The CDR3 nucleotides are TGTGCCAGCAGTGAAGGGACAGGTGCTTCACCCCTCCACTTT. It translates to CASSEGTGASPLHF.

The rearrangement links TRBV27 to TRBJ2-1, with TRBD2 matching over 9 bases. The CDR3 length is 19 residues. V trimming: 2 bases; J trimming: 0 bases; junction bases outside the gene matches: 11. Per germline, CDR1 MNHEY and CDR2 SMNVEV (reference sequence). CDR3 in amino acids: CASSLRVAGATSSYNEQFF. The CDR3 DNA is TGTGCCAGCAGTTTAAGGGTAGCGGGGGCGACCAGCTCCTACAATGAGCAGTTCTTC.

This chain connects TRBV27 to TRBJ1-4, with 11 bases fitting TRBD1. The germline V gene encodes CDR1 MNHEY and CDR2 SMNVEV (reference sequence). This CDR3 is 16 amino acids long. Trimming took 3 bases from V and 7 from J; bases not matched to a gene: 7. The DNA of the CDR3 is TGTGCCAGCAGTTTCGGACAGGGGGCAGTTCGTGAAAAACTGTTTTTT. Its protein product is CASSFGQGAVREKLFF.